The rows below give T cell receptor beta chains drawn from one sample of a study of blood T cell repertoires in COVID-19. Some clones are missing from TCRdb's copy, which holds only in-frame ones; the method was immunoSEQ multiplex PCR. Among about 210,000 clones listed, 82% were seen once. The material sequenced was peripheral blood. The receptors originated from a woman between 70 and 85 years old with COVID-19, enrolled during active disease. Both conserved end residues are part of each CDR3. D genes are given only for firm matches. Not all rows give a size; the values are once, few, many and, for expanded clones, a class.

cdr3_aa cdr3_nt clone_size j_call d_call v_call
CASSLAKYEQYF TGTGCCAGCAGCTTGGCCAAGTACGAGCAGTACTTC few TRBJ2-7 - TRBV7-9
CASSLEQGMEQYF TGTGCCAGCAGCTTAGAACAGGGTATGGAGCAGTACTTC - TRBJ2-7 - TRBV7-2
CASSLDRGRNYGYTF TGTGCCAGCAGCCTCGACAGGGGGAGGAACTATGGCTACACCTTC once TRBJ1-2 TRBD1 TRBV27
CASNGLAGGPGEQFF TGTGCCAGTAATGGACTAGCGGGAGGGCCTGGGGAGCAGTTCTTC once TRBJ2-1 TRBD2 TRBV19
CASNEPIVNTIYF TGTGCCAGCAATGAGCCCATTGTAAACACCATATATTTT - TRBJ1-3 - TRBV28
CSVETNVGLGFF TGCAGCGTTGAAACGAATGTGGGACTAGGGTTCTTC - TRBJ2-1 TRBD2 TRBV29-1
CASSYRGGNGYTF TGTGCCAGCAGTTACCGGGGGGGCAATGGCTACACCTTC few TRBJ1-2 - TRBV27
CAISPGQGRGYTF TGTGCCATCAGTCCGGGACAGGGGAGAGGCTACACCTTC once TRBJ1-2 TRBD1 TRBV10-3
CASSPPSRSPYEQYF TGTGCCAGCAGTCCCCCCTCGCGGTCCCCCTACGAGCAGTACTTC - TRBJ2-7 - TRBV25-1
CASSLGQGRGNTEAFF TGTGCCAGCAGCTTGGGACAGGGGAGGGGGAACACTGAAGCTTTCTTT - TRBJ1-1 TRBD1 TRBV7-9
CAWRAQGLAGANVLTF TGTGCCTGGAGGGCTCAGGGACTCGCTGGGGCCAACGTCCTGACTTTC once TRBJ2-6 - TRBV30
CASSLHSGSNTEAFF TGTGCCAGCAGCTTACATTCGGGGTCTAACACTGAAGCTTTCTTT few TRBJ1-1 - TRBV7-6
CASSLGGYNEQFF TGTGCCAGCAGCTTGGGCGGATACAATGAGCAGTTCTTC - TRBJ2-1 - TRBV5-4
CATNQGLGNYGYTF TGTGCCACCAACCAGGGCTTAGGGAACTATGGCTACACCTTC - TRBJ1-2 - TRBV10-3
CASSAGTKGAEAFF TGTGCCAGCAGCGCGGGGACCAAAGGGGCTGAAGCTTTCTTT - TRBJ1-1 - TRBV6-5
CATSAVDRVEQYF TGTGCCACCAGTGCGGTAGACAGGGTAGAGCAGTACTTC - TRBJ2-7 TRBD1 TRBV24-1
CASSQVTAISGANVLTF TGCGCCAGCAGCCAAGTGACAGCGATCTCTGGGGCCAACGTCCTGACTTTC - TRBJ2-6 - TRBV4-1
CASSLVGIGGELFF TGTGCCAGCAGCTTGGTCGGGATTGGCGGGGAGCTGTTTTTT - TRBJ2-2 - TRBV7-9
CSARASYGYTF TGCAGTGCTAGGGCTAGCTATGGCTACACCTTC - TRBJ1-2 - TRBV20-1
CASSSRDRVANEQFF TGTGCCAGCAGCTCCCGGGACAGGGTAGCCAATGAGCAGTTCTTC - TRBJ2-1 TRBD1 TRBV5-4
CSASSGPTYNEQFF TGCAGTGCTAGTAGTGGCCCCACCTACAATGAGCAGTTCTTC - TRBJ2-1 - TRBV20-1
CAWSYPDRELYEQYF TGTGCCTGGAGTTATCCCGACAGGGAGTTATACGAGCAGTACTTC few TRBJ2-7 TRBD1 TRBV30
CASSYDGQGLGEQYF TGCGCCAGCAGCTATGATGGACAGGGACTGGGCGAGCAGTACTTC - TRBJ2-7 TRBD1 TRBV5-1
CASSYTGLFNYGYTF TGTGCCAGCAGTTACACGGGACTTTTTAACTATGGCTACACCTTC - TRBJ1-2 - TRBV6-2/TRBV6-3
CASSLLGGQGSGYTF TGTGCCAGCAGCTTATTGGGGGGACAGGGGAGTGGCTACACCTTC once TRBJ1-2 TRBD1 TRBV7-9
CASRTGAYYGYTF TGTGCCAGCCGGACAGGGGCATACTATGGCTACACCTTC - TRBJ1-2 TRBD1 TRBV28
CSVGYGGSTDTQYF TGCAGCGTTGGTTATGGGGGGAGCACAGATACGCAGTATTTT - TRBJ2-3 - TRBV29-1
CASRLLGEQFF TGTGCCAGCCGTCTACTAGGAGAGCAGTTCTTC - TRBJ2-1 - TRBV27
CSARRSESNYYEQYF TGCAGCGCCAGACGGAGTGAGTCTAATTACTACGAGCAGTACTTC - TRBJ2-7 - TRBV29-1
CASSQHRDTEAFF TGTGCCAGCAGCCAACACAGGGACACTGAAGCTTTCTTT few TRBJ1-1 - TRBV2
CASSYSGIGKLFF TGTGCCAGCAGTTACTCCGGGATCGGGAAACTGTTTTTT - TRBJ1-4 - TRBV6-5
CASKAGGNYGYTF TGTGCCAGCAAGGCAGGGGGTAACTATGGCTACACCTTC - TRBJ1-2 TRBD1 TRBV2
CASSLDLRGSTGELFF TGTGCCAGCAGCTTAGACCTCCGAGGGAGCACCGGGGAGCTGTTTTTT - TRBJ2-2 - TRBV7-2
CAWSMAGDVADTQYF TGTGCCTGGAGTATGGCAGGGGATGTAGCAGATACGCAGTATTTT - TRBJ2-3 - TRBV30
CATGGLTGELFF TGTGCCACCGGCGGGCTCACCGGGGAGCTGTTTTTT - TRBJ2-2 - TRBV24-1
CASSFTQTEQYF TGTGCCAGCAGTTTTACACAGACCGAGCAGTACTTC - TRBJ2-7 - TRBV12-3/TRBV12-4
CASRITGGDGEKLFF TGTGCCAGCAGGATTACAGGGGGCGATGGAGAAAAACTGTTTTTT - TRBJ1-4 TRBD1 TRBV28
CASTAGRGSGKLFF TGTGCCAGCACCGCGGGGAGGGGCAGCGGAAAACTGTTTTTT - TRBJ1-4 - TRBV28
CSATGTGGETQYF TGCAGCGCTACCGGGACAGGGGGCGAGACCCAGTACTTC few TRBJ2-5 TRBD1 TRBV29-1
CASSALAGGSYNEQFF TGTGCCAGCAGCGCGTTAGCGGGGGGATCCTACAATGAGCAGTTCTTC - TRBJ2-1 TRBD2 TRBV7-9
CASSDWTGLDYGYTF TGTGCCAGCAGTGACTGGACAGGGTTGGACTATGGCTACACCTTC - TRBJ1-2 TRBD1 TRBV2